This T cell receptor beta chain was recovered during a study of T cell clones after liver transplantation. At the level of the study: TCRbeta sequencing after a pre-transplant mixed lymphocyte reaction identified graft-donor-reactive clones, later tracked in post-transplant blood. At least one year of complete immunosuppression withdrawal without enzymes over twice normal defined tolerance.

Here immunoSEQ multiplex PCR was the method, and the copy in TCRdb shows in-frame clones only, minus some. In the table there are over 15,000 clones, over 80% of which are singletons. V shed 5 bases, J shed 3 bases, and the junction held 3 bases outside the gene matches. CDR3 length: 15 residues. Germline V gene sequence: CDR1 LNHDA, CDR2 SQIVND (reference sequence). This TCR came from a human donor who received a liver transplant. The V and J genes are TRBV19 and TRBJ2-1, with 11 nucleotides matching TRBD2. This sample comprised CD8+ T cells from blood, obtained before liver transplant. The CDR3: CASSFGTSGYNEQFF. CDR3 in DNA: TGTGCCAGTAGTTTCGGGACTAGCGGCTACAATGAGCAGTTCTTC.